The 11 T cell receptor beta chains reported below all come from one sample, sequenced in a study of blood T cell repertoires in COVID-19. Some clones are missing from TCRdb's copy, which holds only in-frame ones; the method was immunoSEQ multiplex PCR. The sample consists of some 250,000 clones, around 86% of them appearing once. The sample consisted of peripheral blood. The receptor set was obtained from a woman aged 25 to 39 who had recovered from COVID-19.

The CDR3 nucleotides are TGTGCCGTGGGGGGCGGGGGGCCCCAAGAGACCCAGTACTTC. Protein product: CAVGGGGPQETQYF. The chain uses TRBV6-6 and TRBJ2-5, with 8 bases identical to TRBD2. There are 14 residues in the CDR3. The germline gives CDR1 MNHNY, CDR2 SVGAGI (reference sequence). Trimming cost V 11 bases and J 1 base; bases outside gene matches: 9.

This chain links TRBV19 with TRBJ2-2; possible D gene TRBD2, 5 bases. This CDR3 comprises 15 residues. Per the germline V gene, CDR1 is LNHDA and CDR2 is SQIVND (reference sequence). The V gene lost 1 base and the J gene lost 7 bases, with 13 bases spanning the gap. The DNA for the CDR3 is TGTGCCAGTAGTATAGGCCGGCGGGCAGTCGGGGAGCTGTTTTTT. As protein: CASSIGRRAVGELFF.

The CDR3 nucleotides read TGTGCCAGCAGCTTTGGGGGCGGGTTTGGCTACACCTTC. It codes for CASSFGGGFGYTF. This sequence joins TRBV11-2 and TRBJ1-2; weak D call: TRBD1 (6 bases). Looked up from germline, CDR1 is SGHAT and CDR2 is FQNNGV. The CDR3 spans 13 residues. V was pared by 3 bases and J by 7 bases, with 12 bases between.

CDR3 coding DNA: TGTGCCAGCAGCGTACTTAGCGGGGGGTCGAACACCGGGGAGCTGTTTTTT. Encoded protein: CASSVLSGGSNTGELFF. The chain has TRBV9 and TRBJ2-2, with 10 nucleotides matching TRBD2. Germline lookup yields CDR1 SGDLS and CDR2 YYNGEE. There are 17 residues in the CDR3. V shed 1 base and J 0 bases; nucleotides not matched to a gene: 3.

The chain has TRBV3-1 (or the pseudogene TRBV3-2) and TRBJ1-4; D remains ambiguous. The germline CDR1 and CDR2 sequences are LGHDT and YNNKEL (reference sequence). CDR3 length: 15 amino acids. V lost 2 bases and J 0 bases, leaving 7 bases between the germline ends. CDR3 DNA sequence: TGTGCCAGCAGCCAACCAGATGCAACTAATGAAAAACTGTTTTTT. It encodes CASSQPDATNEKLFF.

The chain uses TRBV5-1 and TRBJ2-3; TRBD2 is a possible D gene (6 bases). Germline V gives CDR1 SGHRS, CDR2 YFSETQ. V was trimmed by 0 bases and J by 3 bases, leaving 11 bases between them. This CDR3 comprises 15 residues. The DNA of the CDR3 is TGCGCCAGCAGCTTGGGTGGGACTCGTACAGATACGCAGTATTTT. Translated, it gives CASSLGGTRTDTQYF.

The chain joins TRBV11-3 to TRBJ2-3; a possible D gene is TRBD2 (5 bases). The CDR3 contains 11 residues. V was trimmed by 8 bases and J by 6 bases, leaving 9 bases between them. Per the germline V gene, CDR1 is SGHNT and CDR2 is YENEEA. This chain's CDR3 is CASPEGDTQYF. The DNA for the CDR3 is TGTGCCAGCCCAGAGGGTGATACGCAGTATTTT.

The chain has TRBV11-2 and TRBJ1-4; possibly TRBD1 for D (6 bases). V lost 5 bases to trimming and J lost 3 bases, with 13 bases between them. The CDR3 totals 15 residues. Germline CDR1 reads SGHAT; CDR2 reads FQNNGV. The chain's CDR3 is CASSIRRGPNEKLFF. In DNA form, the CDR3 reads TGTGCCAGCAGCATCCGCAGGGGACCTAATGAAAAACTGTTTTTT.

V is TRBV5-1 and J is TRBJ1-3; weak D call: TRBD1 (6 bases). CDR3 length equals 15 residues. Trimming removed 4 bases from V and 2 bases from J, with 13 bases in between. The V gene's germline CDR1 is SGHRS and CDR2 YFSETQ. For the CDR3, the DNA is TGCGCCAGCAGCAGCACAGGGTTCGCTGGAAACACCATATATTTT. It specifies CASSSTGFAGNTIYF.

CDR3: CASSQVSGGSWALFTGELFF. Written as DNA, the CDR3 is TGTGCCAGCAGCCAAGTCTCAGGGGGCAGTTGGGCCCTCTTCACCGGGGAGCTGTTTTTT. V gene TRBV4-2 combines with J gene TRBJ2-2; 8 nucleotides align to TRBD1. The V gene's germline CDR1 is LGHNA and CDR2 YNFKEQ. V was pared by 1 base and J by 4 bases, with 17 bases of the junction left unmatched. The CDR3 sequence is 20 residues long.

V gene TRBV28 combines with J gene TRBJ1-6; possible D gene TRBD1, 5 bases. Germline assignment: CDR1 MDHEN and CDR2 SYDVKM. The CDR3 runs to 16 residues. V lost 3 bases and J lost 12, with 21 bases in between. In DNA, the CDR3 is TGTGCCAGCAGTTTTCGACAACTCCAGGGTAATGGACCCCTCCACTTT. It codes for CASSFRQLQGNGPLHF. The full variable domain, rest sourced from reference TRBV28 and TRBJ1-6, is DVKVTQSSRYLVKRTGEKVFLECVQDMDHENMFWYRQDPGLGLRLIYFSYDVKMKEKGDIPEGYSVSREKKERFSLILESASTNQTSMYLCASSFRQLQGNGPLHFGNGTRLTVT.